Shown below are 29 T cell receptor beta chains from a single sample sequenced in a study of blood T cells in healthy people across ages (dated by TCRdb to between 2015 and 2016). Libraries were constructed by 5' RACE. Reads for this sample came from an Illumina HiSeq 2500. A second PCR of roughly 7 to 11 cycles was performed with a sample-barcoded 5' primer and a J-beta primer mix. TCRdb reprocessing: public reads trimmed at Q25 with fastp, clones called with MiXCR, in-frame beta chains kept. Entries that share a CDR3 protein sequence are merged under the most common genes and DNA. A total of roughly 1,100,000 distinct CDR3 sequences appear in this sample, less than 25% of them only once. The ten largest clonotypes hold around 0.75% of the sample. The sample was also reused in another study, on T cells of mothers and their children.

Sample: blood. The receptor source for this set is a girl aged 2 to 10 in good health.

The rearrangement uses TRBV10-3 and TRBJ2-3; TRBD2 might be the D (5 bases). The CDR3 loop spans 13 amino acids. Germline loops: CDR1 ENHRY, CDR2 SYGVKD. The V and J ends lost 10 bases and 5 bases respectively, with 16 bases between them. The CDR3 bases are TGTGCCACCCGCTCCGACGAGGGAGATACGCAGTATTTT. Translated: CATRSDEGDTQYF.

This clonotype was seen a few times. This chain's CDR3 is CASSRIGGAWETQYF. The CDR3 DNA is TGTGCCAGCAGCAGAATCGGGGGGGCCTGGGAGACCCAGTACTTC. V gene TRBV7-2 combines with J gene TRBJ2-5; TRBD2 matches 8 bases. Germline V gene data show CDR1 as SGHTA and CDR2 as FQGNSA. V dropped 5 bases and J dropped 5; count of bases not matched to a gene: 10. This CDR3 is 15 amino acids long.

Turning to this clonotype: Its ends do not fully match the called genes, so a read error is possible. The chain recombines TRBV5-6 with TRBJ1-5; a possible D gene is TRBD1 (6 bases). CDR3 length: 15 amino acids. CDR1 is SGHDT, CDR2 YYEEEE, per germline. The CDR3 here is CTSSLARGGGQPQHF. CDR3 DNA sequence: TGTACCAGCAGCTTGGCCAGGGGAGGGGGTCAGCCCCAGCATTTT.

CDR3 amino acids: CASSDSRDTGRETQYF. The DNA of the CDR3 is TGCGCCAGCAGCGACAGCAGAGATACAGGGAGGGAGACCCAGTACTTC. V usage is TRBV4-1 and J usage is TRBJ2-5; D may correspond to TRBD1 or TRBD2 (6 bases each). Germline V lookup: CDR1 MGHRA, CDR2 YSYEKL. This CDR3 comprises 16 residues. Trimming removed 5 bases at V and 5 bases at J, with 21 bases between.

This clonotype was counted only a few times. V gene TRBV2 combines with J gene TRBJ2-5, with D perhaps matching TRBD1 (5 bases). Per the germline V gene, CDR1 is SNHLY and CDR2 is FYNNEI. The length of the CDR3 is 13 residues. Deletions cut 3 bases from V and 7 bases from J, with 12 bases between. The CDR3 is CASSEAQGWTQYF. The CDR3 region has the DNA TGTGCCAGCAGTGAGGCCCAGGGTTGGACCCAGTACTTC. The complete variable domain, with remaining parts taken from reference TRBV2 and TRBJ2-5, reads EPEVTQTPSHQVTQMGQEVILRCVPISNHLYFYWYRQILGQKVEFLVSFYNNEISEKSEIFDDQFSVERPDGSNFTLKIRSTKLEDSAMYFCASSEAQGWTQYFGPGTRLLVL.

In this sample, this clonotype turned up a few times. The germline gene is not matched at one end of the junction; a read error may be the cause. This chain's CDR3 is CATTTPSF. The CDR3 DNA reads TGTGCCACCACCACTCCCTCCTTC. The chain joins TRBV15 to TRBJ2-1; D call uncertain. The CDR3 has 8 residues. Germline CDR1 and CDR2: LNHNV and YYDKDF (reference sequence).

The rearrangement uses TRBV12-3 or TRBV12-4 and TRBJ2-7; 9 nucleotides align to TRBD1. J gave up 2 bases and V 1 base, and 6 bases lay outside the gene matches. The CDR3 extends over 16 amino acids. In DNA, the CDR3 is TGTGCCAGCAGTTTAGGGACAGGGGTTTTGGCCTACGAGCAGTACTTC. It codes for CASSLGTGVLAYEQYF.

The V and J genes are TRBV6-1 and TRBJ2-5; D remains unclear. Germline V gives CDR1 MNHNS, CDR2 SASEGT. V was trimmed by 2 bases and J by 4 bases, leaving 8 bases between them. This CDR3 has 13 amino acids. The CDR3 loop reads CASSESGVETQYF. Here the CDR3 DNA reads TGTGCCAGCAGTGAATCTGGGGTAGAGACCCAGTACTTC.

This clonotype showed up just a few times. V gene TRBV27 combines with J gene TRBJ2-7; TRBD1 agrees at 12 bases. Trimming removed 6 bases from V and 5 bases from J; junction bases left unmatched: 11. The CDR3 totals 16 residues. Per the germline V gene, CDR1 is MNHEY and CDR2 is SMNVEV (reference sequence). This chain's CDR3 is CASSELGQGAFHEQYF. CDR3 bases: TGTGCCAGCAGCGAACTGGGACAGGGGGCGTTCCACGAGCAGTACTTC.

This clonotype appeared a few times. The chain combines TRBV20-1 with TRBJ2-7; D may be TRBD1 (6 bases). This CDR3 contains 14 residues. V was clipped by 4 bases and J by 4 bases, with 17 bases between them. In germline, CDR1 is DFQATT, CDR2 SNEGSKA (reference sequence). CDR3: CSATHEGHRYEQYF. In DNA, the CDR3 is TGCAGTGCTACTCACGAGGGACACCGATACGAGCAGTACTTC.

The sample holds a few counts of this clonotype. The V call is TRBV3-1, the J call TRBJ1-5; 9 bases are a match to TRBD1. The CDR3 has 16 residues. V dropped 4 bases and J dropped 3; count of bases not matched to a gene: 7. The germline gives CDR1 LGHDT, CDR2 YNNKEL (reference sequence). In DNA, the CDR3 is TGTGCCAGCAGCCGAGGACAGGGGAGTCCCAATCAGCCCCAGCATTTT. Translation: CASSRGQGSPNQPQHF. The full variable domain, rest sourced from reference TRBV3-1 and TRBJ1-5, is DTAVSQTPKYLVTQMGNDKSIKCEQNLGHDTMYWYKQDSKKFLKIMFSYNNKELIINETVPNRFSPKSPDKAHLNLHINSLELGDSAVYFCASSRGQGSPNQPQHFGDGTRLSIL.

The gene calls are TRBV7-3 and TRBJ1-1; D is perhaps TRBD1 (6 bases). Trimming took 2 bases from V and 1 from J, leaving 17 bases between them. The CDR3 has 17 amino acids. Germline V gene sequence: CDR1 SGHTA, CDR2 FQGTGA. In DNA form, the CDR3 reads TGTGCCAGCAGCTTATTGGGACGGGACACTCAGAACACTGAAGCTTTCTTT. This sequence encodes CASSLLGRDTQNTEAFF.

There are a few counts of this clonotype. CDR3 sequence (DNA): TGTGCCAGCAGCTTAGAGGGCGGGAGTGAGCAGTTCTTC. Its protein is CASSLEGGSEQFF. The genes are TRBV13 and TRBJ2-1; 7 bases match TRBD2. The germline V gene encodes CDR1 PRHDT and CDR2 FYEKMQ (reference sequence). CDR3 size: 13 residues. V shed 1 base and J 9 bases; nucleotides not matched to a gene: 3. The full variable domain, rest sourced from reference TRBV13 and TRBJ2-1, is AAGVIQSPRHLIKEKRETATLKCYPIPRHDTVYWYQQGPGQDPQFLISFYEKMQSDKGSIPDRFSAQQFSDYHSELNMSSLELGDSALYFCASSLEGGSEQFFGPGTRLTVL.

The J gene is TRBJ1-6, the V gene TRBV20-1; 9 bases align to TRBD1. V was pared by 6 bases and J by 6 bases, with 6 bases of the junction left unmatched. From germline, CDR1 is DFQATT and CDR2 SNEGSKA (reference sequence). The CDR3 contains 14 residues. The CDR3 loop reads CSAKQGAGNSPLHF. Here the CDR3 DNA reads TGCAGTGCCAAACAGGGGGCGGGTAATTCACCCCTCCACTTT.

The chain employs TRBV12-3 or TRBV12-4 and TRBJ2-3; 7 positions agree with TRBD1. J was trimmed by 2 bases and V by 5 bases; bases with no gene match: 10. The CDR3 runs to 16 residues. The DNA for the CDR3 is TGTGCCAGCAGTCATGCTAGACAGGGCCCCACAGATACGCAGTATTTT. Translated: CASSHARQGPTDTQYF.

CDR3 sequence: CSGGTWGETQYF. The CDR3, as DNA: TGCAGCGGGGGGACTTGGGGAGAGACCCAGTACTTC. The chain uses TRBV29-1 and TRBJ2-5, with TRBD2 as a possible D gene (6 bases). The CDR3 spans 12 residues. Per germline, CDR1 SQVTM and CDR2 ANQGSEA. The ends were cut back, 7 bases at V and 4 bases at J, with 13 bases in the middle.

As to this clonotype: Its ends do not fully match the called genes, so a read error is possible. The genes are TRBV7-2 and TRBJ1-2, with a tentative D call TRBD1 (5 bases). The CDR3 extends over 14 amino acids. The germline gives CDR1 SGHTA, CDR2 FQGNSA. CDR3 nucleotides: TGTGCCAGCAGCCCTGGACATCCGATCTATGGCTGCACCTTC. This translates into CASSPGHPIYGCTF.

Only a few counts were recorded for this clonotype. V and J are TRBV29-1 and TRBJ2-7; 9 nucleotides align to TRBD2. The CDR3 runs to 13 residues. Germline values: CDR1 SQVTM, CDR2 ANQGSEA. After removal of 5 bases from V and 6 bases from J, the junction contained 8 bases not matched to a gene. CDR3 sequence reads: CSVTSGPMFEQYF. DNA for the CDR3: TGCAGCGTTACTAGCGGGCCTATGTTCGAGCAGTACTTC.

This sequence joins TRBV11-2 and TRBJ2-7; tentatively, D is TRBD1 or TRBD2 (5 bases each). The germline V gene encodes CDR1 SGHAT and CDR2 FQNNGV. The V end was cut by 0 bases, the J end by 7 bases, with 13 bases between. CDR3 size: 14 residues. CDR3: CASSLDYGDPEQYF. In DNA, the CDR3 is TGTGCCAGCAGCTTAGATTATGGGGACCCGGAGCAGTACTTC.

This chain links TRBV29-1 with TRBJ2-7; TRBD1 agrees at 8 bases. Germline CDR1 is SQVTM and CDR2 is ANQGSEA. The CDR3 loop spans 15 amino acids. V gave up 0 bases and J gave up 2 bases; unmatched junction bases: 6. The DNA for the CDR3 is TGCAGCGTTGAAGACATGGGGACAGGTGCCTACGAGCAGTACTTC. It encodes CSVEDMGTGAYEQYF.

There are a few counts of this clonotype. V gene TRBV11-2 combines with J gene TRBJ2-5; D perhaps matches TRBD1 (5 bases). V was clipped by 7 bases and J by 4 bases, with 16 bases between them. This CDR3 has 14 amino acids. From germline, CDR1 is SGHAT and CDR2 FQNNGV. The DNA for the CDR3 is TGTGCCAGCAACCTAACCCCAGGGTCAGAGACCCAGTACTTC. Its translation is CASNLTPGSETQYF.

This clonotype appeared a few times. Compared with germline, one end of the junction differs, possibly owing to a read error. The V gene is TRBV6-5, the J gene TRBJ1-6, with TRBD1 identical over 11 bases. The CDR3 runs 13 residues. Germline loops: CDR1 MNHEY, CDR2 SVGAGI. The CDR3 sequence is CASSPGTGGALHF. DNA of the CDR3: TGCGCCAGCAGTCCCGGGACAGGGGGAGCCCTCCACTTT.

This clonotype was seen a few times. This chain joins TRBV7-3 and TRBJ2-3; 10 bases align to TRBD2. Per germline, CDR1 SGHTA and CDR2 FQGTGA. J was trimmed by 2 bases and V by 4 bases; bases with no gene match: 6. CDR3 length: 16 amino acids. The CDR3, as DNA: TGTGCCAGCAGCTATACTAGCGGGGCAAACACAGATACGCAGTATTTT. This sequence encodes CASSYTSGANTDTQYF.

This clonotype was seen only a few times. V and J are TRBV29-1 and TRBJ1-4; D possibly corresponds to TRBD1 (6 bases). This CDR3 contains 13 residues. Trimming took off 6 bases at V and 6 bases at J, with 14 bases between the two ends. The germline V gene encodes CDR1 SQVTM and CDR2 ANQGSEA. CDR3 in amino acids: CSVRGGWDEKLFF. The CDR3 bases are TGCAGCGTCCGAGGGGGTTGGGATGAAAAACTGTTTTTT.

This clonotype was recorded a few times. V usage is TRBV7-9 and J usage is TRBJ2-3, with TRBD1 matching over 9 bases. With V trimmed by 1 base and J by 2 bases, 4 bases remained unmatched. CDR3 length: 16 residues. CDR1 and CDR2 from the germline V gene are SEHNR and FQNEAQ (reference sequence). CDR3 protein: CASSLDWDRDTDTQYF. The CDR3 DNA reads TGTGCCAGCAGCTTAGATTGGGACAGGGACACAGATACGCAGTATTTT.

This chain uses TRBV9 with TRBJ1-2; D uncertain. V was trimmed by 0 bases and J by 5 bases, leaving 8 bases between them. CDR3 length: 13 amino acids. Germline V gene sequence: CDR1 SGDLS, CDR2 YYNGEE. The CDR3 nucleotides read TGTGCCAGCAGCGTAGATGGCGGGTATGGCTACACCTTC. This codes for CASSVDGGYGYTF.

CDR3 in amino acids: CASSLPGGYTEAFF. CDR3 coding DNA: TGTGCCAGCAGCCTCCCGGGGGGGTACACTGAAGCTTTCTTT. This chain uses TRBV7-8 with TRBJ1-1; the D gene is possibly TRBD1 (5 bases). Germline-derived CDR1 and CDR2 are SGHVS and FQNEAQ. The V gene lost 5 bases and the J gene lost 3 bases, with 13 bases spanning the gap. The CDR3 consists of 14 residues. Variable domain in full (rest from reference TRBV7-8 and TRBJ1-1): GAGVSQSPRYKVAKRGQDVALRCDPISGHVSLFWYQQALGQGPEFLTYFQNEAQLDKSGLPSDRFFAERPEGSVSTLKIQRTQQEDSAVYLCASSLPGGYTEAFFGQGTRLTVV.

This clonotype was found a few times. The CDR3 DNA sequence: TGTGCCAGCTTCCCGAAACATAGCGGGGCACCACCCTACAATGAGCAGTTCTTC. Protein sequence: CASFPKHSGAPPYNEQFF. This chain uses TRBV7-2 with TRBJ2-1, with 8 nucleotides matching TRBD2. Germline trimming cut 8 bases from V and 2 bases from J; bases unmatched to any gene: 17. CDR1 is SGHTA and CDR2 is FQGNSA in the germline V gene. This CDR3 is 18 amino acids long.

This chain links TRBV6-1 with TRBJ1-4; TRBD1 matches 7 bases. V lost 5 bases, J lost 6 bases, and 18 bases stayed unmatched. Looked up from germline, CDR1 is MNHNS and CDR2 is SASEGT. The CDR3 covers 18 residues. The CDR3 bases are TGTGCCAGCAGTCTGTTTTGGCAGGGGGTTTTAAGGGATGAAAAACTGTTTTTT. Translating it yields CASSLFWQGVLRDEKLFF.